These T cell receptor beta chains were read from a single sample in a study of T cells in narcolepsy. Measured with immunoSEQ multiplex PCR; TCRdb has only the in-frame clones, and not every one. The table records fewer than 40,000 clones, 83% of them present only once. What was sequenced was memory (CD45RA-) CD4+ T cells from blood. These receptors all stem from a human donor in good health. Both conserved end residues are part of each CDR3. The D gene is left open where the match is weak. Size values are once, few and many counts, or a class for expanded clones, and some rows have none.

- TRBJ2-6 TRBV2 - TGTGCCAGCAGTAACCAACAAGGTAATCCTGGGGCCAACGTCCTGACTTTC CASSNQQGNPGANVLTF
- TRBJ1-6 TRBV5-1 - TGCGCCAGCAGCTTTGGTCCGACCGGTTCACCCCTCCACTTT CASSFGPTGSPLHF
- TRBJ2-1 TRBV7-8 TRBD2 TGTGCCAGCAGCCAAACGTCAGCGGGGGGGCAGGAGCAGTTCTTC CASSQTSAGGQEQFF
- TRBJ2-5 TRBV5-1 - TGCGCCAGCAATTCGCAGGGGGGGCTTGAGACCCAGTACTTC CASNSQGGLETQYF
- TRBJ1-3 TRBV6-1 TRBD1 TGTGCCAGCAGGGGGCAGGGGGTTTCTGGAAACACCATATATTTT CASRGQGVSGNTIYF
- TRBJ2-3 TRBV4-1 - TGCGCCAGCAGCCAAGTTGACTTGGTAATTTCAGATACGCAGTATTTT CASSQVDLVISDTQYF
- TRBJ1-2 TRBV28 - TGTGCCAGCAGTTCCCCAGGGGAGGATGGTAACTATGGCTACACCTTC CASSSPGEDGNYGYTF
- TRBJ1-5 TRBV6-1 - TGTGCCAGCAGTGATATAGTTAGCAATCAGCCCCAGCATTTT CASSDIVSNQPQHF
- TRBJ2-7 TRBV6-5 TRBD1 TGTGCCAGCAGACGCCTACAGGGGTCGGGCGAGCAGTACTTC CASRRLQGSGEQYF
- TRBJ1-6 TRBV9 TRBD1 TGTGCCAGCAGCCTCGAACAGGGGGGATATTCACCCCTCCACTTT CASSLEQGGYSPLHF
- TRBJ1-1 TRBV7-9 - TGTGCCAGCGGGCAGTTGAACACTGAAGCTTTCTTT CASGQLNTEAFF
- TRBJ2-7 TRBV6-1 TRBD1 TGTGCCAGCAGTGCGCCAACCGGGACAGGGTGGGGCGAGCAGTACTTC CASSAPTGTGWGEQYF
- TRBJ1-6 TRBV6-6 - TGTGCCAGCAGTCCACCGACAGGAAGGAATTCACCCCTCCACTTT CASSPPTGRNSPLHF
- TRBJ2-1 TRBV6-5 - TGTGCCAGCAGTCTACACAATGAGCAGTTCTTC CASSLHNEQFF
- TRBJ1-1 TRBV18 TRBD1 TGTGCCAGCTCACCACAGGGACAGGGGAGGAACACTGAAGCTTTCTTT CASSPQGQGRNTEAFF
- TRBJ2-2 TRBV6-5 - TGTGCCAGCAGGATCGGACCGAACACCGGGGAGCTGTTTTTT CASRIGPNTGELFF
- TRBJ1-2 TRBV18 - TGTGCCAGCTCACCTGGGGCGCGGAACTATGGCTACACCTTC CASSPGARNYGYTF
once TRBJ1-3 TRBV5-1 TRBD1 TGCGCCAGCAGCTGGGGGCAGGGGGCCTCTGGAAACACCATATATTTT CASSWGQGASGNTIYF
once TRBJ1-4 TRBV7-2 TRBD1 TGTGCCAGCAGCTTCTTAGGACAGGGGGGTGAAAAACTGTTTTTT CASSFLGQGGEKLFF
- TRBJ2-2 TRBV7-7 - TGTGCCAGCAGCTTAGGTGGAGCCGGGGAGCTGTTTTTT CASSLGGAGELFF
once TRBJ1-2 TRBV6-5 - TGTGCCAGCAGTGGCTCGGGGGCAAACTATGGCTACACCTTC CASSGSGANYGYTF
- TRBJ1-5 TRBV15 - TGTGCCACCAGCACAGATTCGATACAGGGAGGCAATCAGCCCCAGCATTTT CATSTDSIQGGNQPQHF
- TRBJ1-5 TRBV7-9 - TGTGCCAGCAGCTCAATAGGGGACAATCAGCCCCAGCATTTT CASSSIGDNQPQHF
- TRBJ2-3 TRBV10-1 - TGCGCCAGCAGCGACAGGGCGGGACCAGATACGCAGTATTTT CASSDRAGPDTQYF
- TRBJ1-5 TRBV15 - TGTGCCACCAGCAGAGTACAGGGTTTGGGTCAGCCCCAGCATTTT CATSRVQGLGQPQHF
- TRBJ2-5 TRBV2 - TGTGCCAGCAGCGGGGTGACTATGGGGGAGACCCAGTACTTC CASSGVTMGETQYF
- TRBJ1-6 TRBV7-9 TRBD1 TGTGCCAGCAGCTTAAGGGACAGGGATTCACCCCTCCACTTT CASSLRDRDSPLHF
few TRBJ1-3 TRBV11-3 TRBD1 TGTGCCAGCAGCTTAGGACAGGGTTCTGGAAACACCATATATTTT CASSLGQGSGNTIYF
- TRBJ2-3 TRBV5-1 - TGCGCCAGCAGCTTGGGGGTGGGCCGCAGCACAGATACGCAGTATTTT CASSLGVGRSTDTQYF
- TRBJ1-1 TRBV10-1 - TGCGCCAGCAGTGAGGAGGGTCACGGGGCTGAAGCTTTCTTT CASSEEGHGAEAFF
- TRBJ1-1 TRBV7-9 - TGTGCCAGCAGCTTCGAATCGGGAGGGGGGAACACTGAAGCTTTCTTT CASSFESGGGNTEAFF
once TRBJ2-2 TRBV6-1 TRBD1 TGTGCCAGCAGTGAAACCTTGTCCGGACAGGGGACCCACACCGGGGAGCTGTTTTTT CASSETLSGQGTHTGELFF
- TRBJ2-5 TRBV28 - TGTGCCAGCTTTAGGTCAGGGGAGACCCAGTACTTC CASFRSGETQYF
- TRBJ1-1 TRBV11-2 - TGTGCCAGCAGCCCCCGACGGGACTCATACACTGAAGCTTTCTTT CASSPRRDSYTEAFF
- TRBJ2-2 TRBV27 TRBD1 TGTGCCAGCAGGCTGACAGGGCACGGGGAGCTGTTTTTT CASRLTGHGELFF
- TRBJ2-4 TRBV2 - TGTGCCAGCAGTGAATCCGGGAACATTCAGTACTTC CASSESGNIQYF
- TRBJ1-1 TRBV6-1 - TGTGCCAGCAGTAGACAGATCATGAACACTGAAGCTTTCTTT CASSRQIMNTEAFF
- TRBJ1-2 TRBV7-9 TRBD1 TGTGCCAGCAGCTCCGACAGGGGGACTAACTATGGCTACACCTTC CASSSDRGTNYGYTF
- TRBJ2-3 TRBV14 TRBD1 TGTGCCAGCAGCCTCCTGTTGGGACAGGGAACAGATACGCAGTATTTT CASSLLLGQGTDTQYF
- TRBJ2-2 TRBV7-9 - TGTGCCAGCAGCTTAGCGGGCCCAGACACCGGGGAGCTGTTTTTT CASSLAGPDTGELFF
- TRBJ2-2 TRBV5-6 TRBD1 TGTGCCAGCAGCTCCCTGTGGGACAGGGAAGACACCGGGGAGCTGTTTTTT CASSSLWDREDTGELFF
- TRBJ2-7 TRBV21-1 - TGTGCCAGCAGCAAAGCGGCGAGGAGCGGCTCATTCCAACACGGGGATATCTACGAGCAGTACTTC CASSKAARSGSFQHGDIYEQYF
once TRBJ1-6 TRBV28 - TGTGCCAGCAGACCCCAGGGAACCTATAATTCACCCCTCCACTTT CASRPQGTYNSPLHF
- TRBJ1-2 TRBV7-9 - TGTGCCAGCAGCTTAGCCTCCGGGCGAGGCTACACCTTC CASSLASGRGYTF
- TRBJ1-1 TRBV12-5 - TGTGCTAGTGGTTTGGTACTTGGGGGGGTGAACACTGAAGCTTTCTTT CASGLVLGGVNTEAFF